This TCR beta chain comes out of a study of blood T cell repertoires in COVID-19. The wider study: Researchers got acute and convalescent COVID-19 samples from the United States, Italy and Spain.

Authors' data handling: Researchers report that nucleated cell counts were estimated from reference gene primer amplification. Sequenced by immunoSEQ multiplex PCR; TCRdb stores in-frame clones only, minus some. V and J calls plus clone size are reproduced from that table; the DNA served to infer D and trimming. The table shows about 190,000 clones, with around nine tenths occurring only once. This CDR3 spans 15 amino acids. V was pared by 2 bases and J by 5 bases, with 10 bases between. Germline-derived CDR1 and CDR2 are SGHVS and FQNEAQ. Sequencing used peripheral blood. The genes are TRBV7-8 and TRBJ1-6; D uncertain. The TCR sequence derives from a man aged 45-60 years with acute or convalescent COVID-19. The CDR3: CASSLLDNNNSPLHF. CDR3 in DNA: TGTGCCAGCAGCTTATTAGACAACAATAATTCACCCCTCCACTTT.